This is a list of T cell receptor beta chains from one sample in a study of metastatic and nonmetastatic thyroid tumors. TCRdb re-clonotyped the PCR reads through MiXCR. The sample lists 16,000 or so clones, roughly 26% occurring once. Sequenced: tumor tissue. All receptors derive from a male donor with papillary thyroid cancer or a benign thyroid nodule (not recorded which). Some clones in this sample may be carry-over from other donors' samples. The CDR3 runs from the conserved cysteine through the conserved F or W. The order of the fields is clone size, D gene, V gene, J gene, CDR3 protein. D genes are given only for firm matches. Part of the rows lack a size; the others show once, few, many or a class for expanded clones.

>many|TRBD2|TRBV30|TRBJ2-5
CAWSRNTGGKETQYF
>many|NA|TRBV9|TRBJ2-3
CASSVERASTDTQYF
>NA|TRBD2|TRBV10-2|TRBJ2-3
CARGASGITDTQYF
>NA|NA|TRBV6-2/TRBV6-3|TRBJ2-7
CAITQEGEAYEQYF
>NA|NA|TRBV19|TRBJ2-1
CASSMGRHGEQFF
>many|NA|TRBV5-4|TRBJ2-1
CASSYGGNEQFF
>medium-sized|TRBD2|TRBV20-1|TRBJ2-7
CSANRRGGLAYEQYF
>NA|NA|TRBV6-1|TRBJ2-5
CASRTPEETQHF
>medium-sized|TRBD2|TRBV6-1|TRBJ2-5
CASARSLAEPQETQYF
>NA|TRBD2|TRBV7-9|TRBJ2-5
CASSSTSGGAGETQYF
>many|NA|TRBV3-1|TRBJ2-3
CASSQGASSPDTQYF
>many|NA|TRBV4-1|TRBJ1-1
CASSSRGGTEAFF
>medium-sized|NA|TRBV11-3|TRBJ2-1
CASSLSEGFEQFF
>NA|NA|TRBV20-1|TRBJ1-2
CSAYDGNYGYTF
>few|NA|TRBV10-3|TRBJ1-1
CAISTVGTEAFF
>many|NA|TRBV4-1|TRBJ1-5
CASSQAEPQVIPQHF
>many|TRBD2|TRBV7-8|TRBJ2-5
CASSLESGEGETQYF
>many|NA|TRBV20-1|TRBJ1-2
CSARDSWARNYGYTF
>NA|NA|TRBV5-1|TRBJ1-2
CASKESGHGSDYTF
>NA|TRBD2|TRBV3-1|TRBJ2-7
CASSQGQLLATRSYEQYF
>few|TRBD1|TRBV27|TRBJ1-4
CASISGSGTGKLFF
>few|NA|TRBV7-2|TRBJ2-7
CASSLVGYEQYF
>many|TRBD1|TRBV4-1|TRBJ1-5
CASRDRVFDQPQHF
>few|NA|TRBV6-1|TRBJ2-3
CAISPMPDTQYF
>few|TRBD1|TRBV19|TRBJ2-7
CASSIGTGSPYEQYF
>medium-sized|NA|TRBV10-1|TRBJ2-7
CASSGGSRGAGQYF
>many|TRBD1|TRBV5-4|TRBJ2-7
CASSFNTGDLSEQYF
>NA|TRBD1|TRBV7-8|TRBJ1-2
CASSSRQGGYGYTF
>NA|TRBD2|TRBV6-5|TRBJ2-1
CASRVGTSGGIYNEQFF
>many|NA|TRBV6-1|TRBJ1-1
CASRHNVPGYSNEAFF
>few|NA|TRBV28|TRBJ2-7
CASSPRGYYEQYF
>large|NA|TRBV20-1|TRBJ2-7
CSAPVQGGASYEQYF
>few|NA|TRBV20-1|TRBJ1-5
CSARSQNQPQHF
>NA|NA|TRBV4-1|TRBJ2-5
CASSQGTSQETQYF
>medium-sized|TRBD1|TRBV28|TRBJ1-2
CASRQQGADYGYTF
>medium-sized|TRBD2|TRBV6-1|TRBJ2-3
CATSPKRGGTDTQYF
>NA|TRBD1|TRBV20-1|TRBJ1-2
CSARGQGDYGYTF
>medium-sized|NA|TRBV6-4|TRBJ2-3
CASSEKGTDTQYF
>many|NA|TRBV5-1|TRBJ1-3
CASSLEAGNTIYF
>NA|NA|TRBV6-1|TRBJ2-1
CASSEGTLRKQFF
>NA|TRBD1|TRBV7-9|TRBJ1-2
CASSPGQGYYGYTF
>medium-sized|NA|TRBV4-2|TRBJ2-5
CASSRGADSQETQYF
>NA|TRBD2|TRBV6-1|TRBJ2-2
CTSILSGGTGELFF
>NA|NA|TRBV20-1|TRBJ1-1
CSADRGDTEAFF
>NA|NA|TRBV4-2|TRBJ2-7
CASSQARQATYEQYF
>NA|NA|TRBV7-2|TRBJ2-7
CASSSGSPAFDEQYF
>many|TRBD1|TRBV5-1|TRBJ2-5
CASSLRDRGETQYF
>medium-sized|TRBD2|TRBV20-1|TRBJ2-5
CRAGGAALETQYF
>medium-sized|NA|TRBV27|TRBJ2-2
CASSFTWRGELFF
>many|NA|TRBV28|TRBJ2-6
CASSSRGRPGANVLTF